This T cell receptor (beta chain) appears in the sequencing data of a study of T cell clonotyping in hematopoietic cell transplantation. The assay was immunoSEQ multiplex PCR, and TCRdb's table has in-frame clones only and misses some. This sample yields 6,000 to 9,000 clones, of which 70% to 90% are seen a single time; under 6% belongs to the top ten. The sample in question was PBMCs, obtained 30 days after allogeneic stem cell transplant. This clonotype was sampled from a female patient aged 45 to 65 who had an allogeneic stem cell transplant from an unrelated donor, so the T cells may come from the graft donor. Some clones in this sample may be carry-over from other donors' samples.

The CDR3 region has the DNA TGTGCCAGCAGCCACCGGGGTAATGAAAAACTGTTTTTT. Encoded protein: CASSHRGNEKLFF. The chain has TRBV7-2 and TRBJ1-4; the D is unclear. The CDR3 spans 13 residues. CDR1 is SGHTA, CDR2 FQGNSA, per germline. The V gene lost 5 bases and the J gene lost 4 bases, with 8 bases spanning the gap.